The 8 T cell receptor beta chains in this list originate from one sample, sequenced in a study of a mutant IDH1 vaccine in newly diagnosed glioma. Repertoires were generated with immunoSEQ multiplex PCR, while TCRdb's copy carries only in-frame clones and drops some. The data show tens of thousands of clones, 65% to 80% seen once. As to time point: week 47, end of study. Doses consisted of 300 ug of mutant IDH1 20-mer peptide each, paired with topical imiquimod. The antigens these receptors bind are not known. The source material was PBMCs, sampled from a glioma patient whose treatment included an IDH1 peptide vaccine. All receptors derive from a man aged 40-55 years with glioma.

The V gene is TRBV28, the J gene TRBJ2-1, with D perhaps assigned TRBD1 or TRBD2 (5 bases each). The ends were cut back, 6 bases at V and 9 bases at J, with 9 bases in the middle. The germline V gene encodes CDR1 MDHEN and CDR2 SYDVKM. The CDR3 has 11 amino acids. The CDR3 region is CASSRDGEQFF. DNA for the CDR3: TGTGCCAGCAGCCGGGACGGTGAGCAGTTCTTC.

The chain uses TRBV25-1 and TRBJ1-1; D perhaps matches TRBD1 (5 bases). The CDR3 covers 14 residues. Germline lookup yields CDR1 MGHDK and CDR2 SYGVNS. V was cut by 6 bases and J by 4 bases, with 15 bases left in between. CDR3: CASSPRGVSTEAFF. CDR3 bases: TGTGCCAGCAGCCCTAGGGGAGTATCCACTGAAGCTTTCTTT.

The J gene is TRBJ2-3, the V gene TRBV7-7, with TRBD2 as a possible D gene (5 bases). Germline CDR1 SSHAT, CDR2 FNYEAQ (reference sequence). Trimming removed 3 bases from V and 3 bases from J, with 13 bases in between. CDR3 size: 15 residues. The CDR3 coding sequence is TGTGCCAGCAGCTTCAGCGGTGGGAGTACAGATACGCAGTATTTT. It specifies CASSFSGGSTDTQYF. The full variable domain, its missing parts supplied by reference TRBV7-7 and TRBJ2-3, is GAGVSQSPRYKVTKRGQDVTLRCDPISSHATLYWYQQALGQGPEFLTYFNYEAQPDKSGLPSDRFSAERPEGSISTLTIQRTEQRDSAMYRCASSFSGGSTDTQYFGPGTRLTVL.

The rearrangement joins TRBV7-9 to TRBJ1-4; D gene uncertain. This CDR3 has 17 amino acids. CDR1 is SEHNR and CDR2 is FQNEAQ in the germline V gene (reference sequence). V lost 1 base, J lost 5 bases, and 17 bases lay in between. CDR3 nucleotide sequence: TGTGCCAGCAGCTTAGAAGATATGTGGACCGAAAATGAAAAACTGTTTTTT. Translating it yields CASSLEDMWTENEKLFF.

The gene calls are TRBV11-2 and TRBJ2-1; D gene uncertain. V dropped 5 bases and J dropped 5 bases, with 10 bases sitting between them. The germline V gene has CDR1 SGHAT and CDR2 FQNNGV. CDR3 length: 13 amino acids. The CDR3 region is CASSPWSHNEQFF. The CDR3 coding sequence is TGTGCCAGCAGCCCCTGGTCGCACAATGAGCAGTTCTTC.

The V call is TRBV19, the J call TRBJ2-1; 11 nucleotides align to TRBD1. Germline V gene lookup returns CDR1 LNHDA and CDR2 SQIVND (reference sequence). Trimming at V came to 5 bases and at J to 7 bases, leaving 7 bases not matched to a gene. The CDR3 extends over 15 amino acids. Here the CDR3 reads CASSLQGTGGNEQFF. Here the CDR3 DNA reads TGTGCCAGTAGTCTTCAGGGGACAGGGGGGAATGAGCAGTTCTTC.

This clone was found a few times. The chain couples TRBV7-2 to TRBJ2-5, with 9 bases lining up with TRBD2. The CDR3 is 15 residues long. Germline V gene data show CDR1 as SGHTA and CDR2 as FQGNSA. Unmatched junction bases numbered 9, after V lost 5 bases and J lost 5 bases. The CDR3 here is CASSPRGGIQETQYF. CDR3 DNA sequence: TGTGCCAGCAGCCCGCGGGGGGGGATTCAGGAGACCCAGTACTTC.

This clone was detected only once. This sequence joins TRBV19 and TRBJ1-1, with D maybe TRBD1 (5 bases). Germline V gene lookup returns CDR1 LNHDA and CDR2 SQIVND (reference sequence). V gave up 4 bases and J gave up 7 bases, with 22 bases separating them. The CDR3 runs 16 residues. The CDR3 sequence is CASSRARGPSRDEAFF. CDR3 in DNA: TGTGCCAGTAGTAGGGCTCGGGGACCCTCCCGCGATGAAGCTTTCTTT.